The next 9 T cell receptor beta chains were all read from a single sample in a study of T cell responses to AZD1222 COVID-19 vaccine. Profiling relied on immunoSEQ multiplex PCR, and the TCRdb table lists in-frame clones only, not all of them. The sample lists under 200,000 clones; around nine tenths were seen once. Sequenced material: peripheral blood, taken on day 0 of AZD1222 vaccination. These receptors all come from an adult in good health.

This clone came up a few times. The rearrangement links TRBV27 to TRBJ2-1; tentatively, D is TRBD2 (5 bases). The CDR3 contains 13 residues. Trimming cost V 4 bases and J 9 bases, with 13 bases left between them. Germline V gene sequence: CDR1 MNHEY, CDR2 SMNVEV (reference sequence). CDR3 sequence: CASSSVEDIEQFF. CDR3 bases: TGTGCCAGCAGTTCCGTGGAGGATATTGAGCAGTTCTTC.

CDR3 region: CASSYLLLNEQFF. Here the CDR3 DNA reads TGTGCCAGCAGTTACTTGCTTCTCAATGAGCAGTTCTTC. The J gene is TRBJ2-1, the V gene TRBV6-6; D uncertain. The V and J ends lost 1 base and 6 bases respectively, with 7 bases between them. Germline lookup yields CDR1 MNHNY and CDR2 SVGAGI (reference sequence). This CDR3 spans 13 amino acids.

The V gene is TRBV9, the J gene TRBJ1-6, with D possibly matching TRBD1 (5 bases). CDR3 length equals 17 residues. Per germline, CDR1 SGDLS and CDR2 YYNGEE. The V end was cut by 0 bases, the J end by 9 bases, with 19 bases between. CDR3 sequence reads: CASSVGARASPGSPLHF. CDR3 nucleotide sequence: TGTGCCAGCAGCGTAGGGGCCAGGGCTTCCCCGGGTTCACCCCTCCACTTT.

This rearrangement joins TRBV7-2 to TRBJ1-4; maybe TRBD1 (6 bases). The CDR3 loop spans 19 amino acids. V lost 5 bases to trimming and J lost 0 bases, with 22 bases between them. Germline CDR1 and CDR2: SGHTA and FQGNSA. The CDR3 loop is CASSPSWDTEIATNEKLFF. Written as DNA, the CDR3 is TGTGCCAGCAGCCCTTCCTGGGACACGGAGATTGCAACTAATGAAAAACTGTTTTTT.

The J gene is TRBJ2-7, the V gene TRBV7-5; TRBD1 is the table's D call and was not checked against the DNA. TRBV7-5 is shown as a pseudogene. This CDR3 has 17 amino acids. DNA of the CDR3: TGTGCCAGAAGCTCAATTTGTCCGGGGACAGGGTTAGTCGAGCAGTACTTC. Encoded protein: CARSSICPGTGLVEQYF.

The J gene is TRBJ2-2, the V gene TRBV5-5; 8 positions agree with TRBD1. There are 19 residues in the CDR3. Germline V gene lookup returns CDR1 SGHKS and CDR2 YYEKEE (reference sequence). V lost 3 bases and J lost 1; bases outside the gene matches: 14. CDR3 residues: CASSYRSVRDRWNTGELFF. The DNA for the CDR3 is TGTGCCAGCAGCTACCGCTCCGTCCGGGACAGGTGGAACACCGGGGAGCTGTTTTTT.

This clone was detected once. The chain uses TRBV4-3 and TRBJ2-5; 10 bases are a match to TRBD2. V trimming: 1 base; J trimming: 2 bases; junction bases outside the gene matches: 4. The germline gives CDR1 LGHNA, CDR2 YSLEER. This CDR3 region has 16 residues. The CDR3 bases are TGCGCCAGCAGCCAAGGTACTAGCGGGGCACAAGAGACCCAGTACTTC. Translation gives CASSQGTSGAQETQYF.

This clone has only a few counts. The CDR3 loop reads CASSRTGQPQHF. CDR3 coding DNA: TGTGCCAGCAGCAGGACAGGCCAGCCCCAGCATTTT. The chain uses TRBV6-2 or TRBV6-3 and TRBJ1-5; 7 nucleotides match TRBD1. After removal of 6 bases from V and 7 bases from J, the junction contained 3 bases not matched to a gene. Looked up from germline, CDR1 is MNHEY and CDR2 is SVGEGT. The CDR3 is made up of 12 amino acids.

The V call is TRBV30, the J call TRBJ2-1, with 11 bases matching TRBD2. Germline CDR1 and CDR2: GTSNPN and SVGIG (reference sequence). The CDR3 spans 16 residues. With 0 bases clipped from V and 7 bases from J, the junction kept 8 bases outside the gene matches. The CDR3 is CAWSVPTSGISNEQFF. The CDR3 DNA reads TGTGCCTGGAGTGTACCGACTAGCGGGATTTCTAATGAGCAGTTCTTC.